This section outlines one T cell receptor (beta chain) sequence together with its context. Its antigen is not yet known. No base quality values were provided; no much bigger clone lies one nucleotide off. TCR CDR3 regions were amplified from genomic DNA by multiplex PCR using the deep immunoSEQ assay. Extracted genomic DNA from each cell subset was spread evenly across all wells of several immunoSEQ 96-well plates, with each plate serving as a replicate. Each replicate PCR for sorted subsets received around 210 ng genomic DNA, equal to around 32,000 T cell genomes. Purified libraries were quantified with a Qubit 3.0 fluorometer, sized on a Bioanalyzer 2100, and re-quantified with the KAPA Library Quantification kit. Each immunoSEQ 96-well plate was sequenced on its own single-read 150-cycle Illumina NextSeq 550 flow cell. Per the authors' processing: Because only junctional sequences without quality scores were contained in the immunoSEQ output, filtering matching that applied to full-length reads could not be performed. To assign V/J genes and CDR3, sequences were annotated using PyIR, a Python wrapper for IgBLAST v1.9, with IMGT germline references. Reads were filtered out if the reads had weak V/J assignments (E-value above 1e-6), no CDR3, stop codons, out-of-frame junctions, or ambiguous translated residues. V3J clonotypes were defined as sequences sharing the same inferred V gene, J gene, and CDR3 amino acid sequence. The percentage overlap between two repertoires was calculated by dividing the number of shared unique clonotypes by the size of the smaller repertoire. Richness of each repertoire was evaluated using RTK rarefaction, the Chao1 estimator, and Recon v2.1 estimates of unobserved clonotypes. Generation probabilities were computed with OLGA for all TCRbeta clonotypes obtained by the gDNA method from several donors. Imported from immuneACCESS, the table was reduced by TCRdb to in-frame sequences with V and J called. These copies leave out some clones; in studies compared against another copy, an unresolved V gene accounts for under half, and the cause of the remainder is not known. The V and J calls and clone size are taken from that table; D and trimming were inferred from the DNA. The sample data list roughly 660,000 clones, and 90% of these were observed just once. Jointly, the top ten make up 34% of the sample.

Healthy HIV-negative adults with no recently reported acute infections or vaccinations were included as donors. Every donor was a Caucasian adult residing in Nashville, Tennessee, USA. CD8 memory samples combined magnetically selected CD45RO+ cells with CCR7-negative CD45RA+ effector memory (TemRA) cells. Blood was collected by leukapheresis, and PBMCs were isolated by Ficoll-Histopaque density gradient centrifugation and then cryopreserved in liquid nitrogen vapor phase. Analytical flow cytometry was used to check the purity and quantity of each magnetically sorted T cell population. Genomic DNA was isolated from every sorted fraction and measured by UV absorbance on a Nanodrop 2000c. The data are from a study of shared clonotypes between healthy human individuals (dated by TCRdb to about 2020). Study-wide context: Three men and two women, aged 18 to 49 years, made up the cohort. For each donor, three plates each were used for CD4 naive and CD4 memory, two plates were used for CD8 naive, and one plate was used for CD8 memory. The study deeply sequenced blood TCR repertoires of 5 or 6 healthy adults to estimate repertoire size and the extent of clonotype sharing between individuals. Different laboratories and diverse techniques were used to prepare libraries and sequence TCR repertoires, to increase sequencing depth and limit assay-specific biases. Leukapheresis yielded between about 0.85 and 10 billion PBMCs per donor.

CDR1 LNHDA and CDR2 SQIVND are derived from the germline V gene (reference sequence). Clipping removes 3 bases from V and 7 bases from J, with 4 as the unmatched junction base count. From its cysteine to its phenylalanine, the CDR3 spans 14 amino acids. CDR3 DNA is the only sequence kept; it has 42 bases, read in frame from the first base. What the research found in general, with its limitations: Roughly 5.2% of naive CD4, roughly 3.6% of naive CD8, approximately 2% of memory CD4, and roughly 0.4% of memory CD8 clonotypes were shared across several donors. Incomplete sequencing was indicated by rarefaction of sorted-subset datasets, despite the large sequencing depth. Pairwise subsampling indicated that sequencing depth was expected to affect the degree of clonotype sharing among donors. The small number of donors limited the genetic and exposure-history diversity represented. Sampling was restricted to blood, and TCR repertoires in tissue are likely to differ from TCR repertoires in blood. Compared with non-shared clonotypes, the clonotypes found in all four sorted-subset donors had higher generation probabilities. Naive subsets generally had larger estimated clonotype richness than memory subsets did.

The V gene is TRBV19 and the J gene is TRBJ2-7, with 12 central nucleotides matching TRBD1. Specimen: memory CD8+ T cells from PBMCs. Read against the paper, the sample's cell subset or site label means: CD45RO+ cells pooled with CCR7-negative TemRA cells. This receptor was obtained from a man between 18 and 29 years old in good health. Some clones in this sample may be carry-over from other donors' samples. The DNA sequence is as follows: TGTGCCAGTAGTATTCGGGACAGGGGGCAAGAGCAGTACTTC. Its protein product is CASSIRDRGQEQYF.